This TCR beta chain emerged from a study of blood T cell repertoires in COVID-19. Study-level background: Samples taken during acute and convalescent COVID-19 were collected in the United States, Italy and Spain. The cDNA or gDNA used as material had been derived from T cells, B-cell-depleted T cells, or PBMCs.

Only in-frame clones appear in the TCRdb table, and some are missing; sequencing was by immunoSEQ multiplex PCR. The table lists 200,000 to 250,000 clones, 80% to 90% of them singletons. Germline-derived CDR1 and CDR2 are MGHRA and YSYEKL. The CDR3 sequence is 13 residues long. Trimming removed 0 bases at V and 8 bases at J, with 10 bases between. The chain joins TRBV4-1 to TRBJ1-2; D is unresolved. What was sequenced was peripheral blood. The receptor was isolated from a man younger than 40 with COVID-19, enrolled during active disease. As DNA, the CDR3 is TGCGCCAGCAGCCAAGAGCAGGCCGGAGGCTACACCTTC. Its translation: CASSQEQAGGYTF.